What follows is one TCR beta chain and its context. The target antigen is unknown. This sample was taken from a study of blood T cells in healthy people across ages. Points from the study as a whole: Getting older went along with TCR beta diversity per million T cells dropping roughly linearly.

The CDR3 sequence is 13 residues long. Per germline, CDR1 SGHTA and CDR2 FQGNSA. V was pared by 3 bases and J by 4 bases, with 9 bases between. A J-beta primer mix and a sample-barcoded 5' primer were used in a second PCR of about 6 to 12 cycles. TCRdb used MiXCR to reprocess the 5' RACE reads, holding one entry per CDR3 protein. The table includes some 700,000 distinct CDR3 sequences, about 24% detected once. The TCR originated in a man aged 65 to 85 in good health. The chain recombines TRBV7-2 with TRBJ1-1; no definite D call. The sequenced material came from blood. The CDR3 is CASSFSEGTEAFF. The CDR3 DNA reads as TGTGCCAGCAGCTTTAGTGAGGGCACTGAAGCTTTCTTT.